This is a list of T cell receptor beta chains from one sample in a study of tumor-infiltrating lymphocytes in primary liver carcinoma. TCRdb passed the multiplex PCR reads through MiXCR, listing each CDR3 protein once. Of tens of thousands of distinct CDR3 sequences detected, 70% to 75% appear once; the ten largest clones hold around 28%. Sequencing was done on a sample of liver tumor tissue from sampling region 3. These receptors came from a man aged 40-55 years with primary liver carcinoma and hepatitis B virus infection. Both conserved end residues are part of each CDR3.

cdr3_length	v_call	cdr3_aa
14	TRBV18	CASSDRGPTDTQYF
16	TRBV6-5	CASSPQTGAGANVLTF
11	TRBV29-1	CKVSSYTEAFF
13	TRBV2	CASSRSSYNEQFF
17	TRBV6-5	CANSSPGHTSGANVLTF
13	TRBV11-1	CASILLAGAELFF
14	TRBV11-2	CDISLTDGAYEQYF
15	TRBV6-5	CASSYSSTSGSRKFF
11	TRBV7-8	CASRVEDTQYF
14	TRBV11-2	CVGGARKPTDMHYF